This T cell receptor (beta chain) derives from a study of vaccination and CD4 T cells after COVID-19. At the level of the study: Median time from second vaccine dose to sampling was just over 70 days (14 to 241).

Treatment described: roughly ten-day PBMC culture with coronavirus spike peptide pools or control peptides (ViraFEST assay). Negative selection isolated the CD4+ T cells once the cells had been cultured for 10 days. Remarks on this clonotype: Antigen specificity is unknown.

CDR1 SGHDN and CDR2 FVKESK come from the germline V gene. The V end was cut by 4 bases, the J end by 3 bases, with 11 bases between. This CDR3 contains 14 residues. Broader study findings: Median SARS-CoV-2-reactive clonotypes rose from around 20 to 38, not significantly. Convalescent patients had 304 of 307 vaccine-specific clones showing spike mono-reactivity.

At the Johns Hopkins FTIC core, DNA taken from cultured CD4+ T cells was sequenced by way of the Oncomine TCR Beta short-read assay. TCRdb reprocessed the PCR reads via MiXCR and lists one record per CDR3 protein. The sample has under 20,000 distinct CDR3 sequences, more than 55% seen once; the top ten hold roughly 11%. The source is a human donor who had recovered from COVID-19. The sample was CD4+ T cells from blood, cultured in vitro. The chain has TRBV14 and TRBJ2-3, with unresolved D. Here the CDR3 reads CASSPLTGTDTQYF. CDR3 nucleotides: TGTGCCAGCAGCCCGTTGACCGGGACAGATACGCAGTATTTT.